The clone carrying this T cell receptor (beta chain) appeared once. Its antigen is as yet unknown. TCRdb's copy holds only in-frame clones and misses some; the assay was immunoSEQ multiplex PCR. The sample holds more than 30,000 clones; around 90% are singletons and the top ten take 0.4% to 0.5%. Healthy controls were blood donor buffy coats. This specimen comes from a study of STAT5B mutations in CD4+ large granular lymphocyte leukemia. Findings and limits, study-wide: Patient CD4-sorted repertoires looked more clonal than healthy CD4+ repertoires, even without putative leukemic clones. TRBV06-family usage was enriched in top patient clones (8/27) versus controls (2/35).

The CDR3 sequence is 13 residues long. Trimming left V 4 bases short and J 4 bases short, with 11 bases between. Germline CDR1 reads SGHTA; CDR2 reads FQGNSA. The rearrangement links TRBV7-2 to TRBJ2-7; D is ambiguous. The sequenced sample consisted of CD4+ T cells from blood buffy coats. The origin of this receptor is a human donor in good health. The CDR3 bases are TGTGCCAGCAGCTCCCAAGGGATATACGAGCAGTACTTC. Its protein product is CASSSQGIYEQYF.